This T cell receptor beta chain was sequenced for a study of T cell responses to AZD1222 COVID-19 vaccine. Study-wide findings and caveats: It was only after the peak T cell response that any repertoires were sampled. Spike as a whole was targeted by vaccine-associated CD4 TCRs, dominant at 160-218 and 743-854. Two doses of AZD1222 preceded a rise in Spike-specific TCR breadth and depth.

The protocol was immunoSEQ multiplex PCR, while the TCRdb copy is restricted to in-frame clones and leaves out a portion. The sample has some 200,000 clones, 75% to 90% seen once; the top ten hold roughly 6%. A remark on this clone: Its antigen is not identified.

This CDR3 is 17 amino acids long. CDR1 and CDR2 from the germline V gene are SGHAT and FQNNGV. The ends were cut back, 1 base at V and 3 bases at J, with 16 bases in the middle. The sequenced sample was peripheral blood, obtained on day 0 of AZD1222 vaccination. The chain carries TRBV11-2 and TRBJ2-1; D not certain. The sequence was obtained from an adult in good health. CDR3 in amino acids: CASSLVFGRRFYNEQFF. The CDR3 coding sequence is TGTGCCAGCAGCTTAGTCTTCGGGCGGAGATTCTACAATGAGCAGTTCTTC.